One and the same sample provided the 11 T cell receptor beta chains below, sequenced in a study of T cells in Graves' hyperthyroidism and ophthalmopathy. The source material, RNA transcripts, was used to amplify TCR beta CDR3 regions. The HTBI set primed first-round TCR CDR3 RT-PCR. One entry per CDR3 protein results from TCRdb running MiXCR on the multiplex PCR reads. Of 490,000 or so distinct CDR3 sequences detected, about 20% appear once; the ten largest clones hold approximately 54%. The sample was blood. Receptor source: a woman aged 70 to 79 with Graves' ophthalmopathy.

The rearrangement joins TRBV30 to TRBJ2-3; 7 positions match TRBD1. V lost 3 bases and J lost 2; bases outside the gene matches: 11. The CDR3 extends over 16 amino acids. The germline V gene encodes CDR1 GTSNPN and CDR2 SVGIG (reference sequence). The CDR3 is CAWRGTRTGFTDTQYF. The CDR3 nucleotides read TGTGCCTGGAGAGGTACCCGGACAGGATTCACAGATACGCAGTATTTT.

This rearrangement joins TRBV4-2 to TRBJ2-5, with 13 nucleotides matching TRBD2. The germline V gene has CDR1 LGHNA and CDR2 YNFKEQ. J was trimmed by 5 bases and V by 8 bases; bases with no gene match: 8. The CDR3 extends over 15 amino acids. The DNA of the CDR3 is TGTGCCAGCGCCCGACTAGCGGGAGGTTTGGAGACCCAGTACTTC. It codes for CASARLAGGLETQYF.

This clonotype was seen a handful of times. The chain carries TRBV7-2 and TRBJ2-7, with 13 bases lining up with TRBD2. This CDR3 comprises 18 residues. Germline CDR1 is SGHTA and CDR2 is FQGNSA. The trim removed 0 bases at V and 2 bases at J, leaving 7 bases unmatched. The CDR3 bases are TGTGCCAGCAGCTTAGCCCCTCCGGGACTAGCGGGGACCTACGAGCAGTACTTC. This translates into CASSLAPPGLAGTYEQYF.

At least ten counts were recorded for this clonotype. The rearrangement links TRBV7-2 to TRBJ1-1, with D perhaps TRBD1 (6 bases). V lost 4 bases, J lost 4 bases, and 16 bases lay in between. The length of the CDR3 is 15 residues. Germline lookup yields CDR1 SGHTA and CDR2 FQGNSA. CDR3 sequence: CASSSNRDVRTEAFF. As DNA, the CDR3 is TGTGCCAGCAGCTCTAACAGGGATGTACGCACTGAAGCTTTCTTT.

This clonotype was counted many times. This chain links TRBV12-3 or TRBV12-4 with TRBJ1-1, with 10 bases fitting TRBD1. Trimming took 6 bases from V and 0 from J; bases not matched to a gene: 7. The CDR3 totals 16 residues. The CDR3 here is CASSPDRGRMNTEAFF. Here the CDR3 DNA reads TGTGCCAGCAGCCCGGACAGGGGGAGGATGAACACTGAAGCTTTCTTT.

The rearrangement uses TRBV3-1 and TRBJ1-5; D possibly corresponds to TRBD1 (5 bases). This CDR3 contains 12 residues. The V end lost 3 bases, the J end lost 5 bases, and 5 bases lay between the germline ends. Germline-derived CDR1 and CDR2 are LGHDT and YNNKEL (reference sequence). For the CDR3, the DNA is TGTGCCAGCAGCCAGACAGATCAGCCCCAGCATTTT. The encoded protein is CASSQTDQPQHF.

The chain combines TRBV3-1 with TRBJ2-1; TRBD2 agrees at 8 bases. The CDR3 extends over 15 amino acids. V shed 3 bases, J shed 3 bases, and the junction held 4 bases outside the gene matches. Germline assignment: CDR1 LGHDT and CDR2 YNNKEL (reference sequence). The CDR3 loop is CASSHVGRDYNEQFF. The CDR3 region has the DNA TGTGCCAGCAGCCACGTCGGGAGGGACTACAATGAGCAGTTCTTC.

This clonotype was counted only a few times. This chain links TRBV3-1 with TRBJ1-3; D is ambiguous. CDR1 and CDR2 from the germline V gene are LGHDT and YNNKEL (reference sequence). V was trimmed by 6 bases and J by 7 bases, leaving 7 bases between them. The CDR3 contains 11 residues. The CDR3 here is CASRLMNTIYF. The CDR3 DNA follows: TGTGCCAGCAGACTTATGAACACCATATATTTT.

The V gene is TRBV29-1, the J gene TRBJ2-7, with 8 bases identical to TRBD1. The CDR3 covers 13 residues. Trimming at V came to 7 bases and at J to 3 bases, leaving 8 bases not matched to a gene. Germline lookup yields CDR1 SQVTM and CDR2 ANQGSEA. In nucleotides, the CDR3 is TGCAGCGCCACGGACAGGGCAAGCTACGAGCAGTACTTC. Amino acids: CSATDRASYEQYF.

This clonotype turned up a few times. This chain connects TRBV9 to TRBJ1-3; D may be TRBD1 (5 bases). Trimming took off 3 bases at V and 4 bases at J, with 20 bases between the two ends. Looked up from germline, CDR1 is SGDLS and CDR2 is YYNGEE. This CDR3 is 17 amino acids long. The CDR3 DNA sequence: TGTGCCAGCAGCGGCGACGTGGGACCATCGTACGGAAACACCATATATTTT. It encodes CASSGDVGPSYGNTIYF.

This clonotype was observed a few times. The chain uses TRBV4-3 and TRBJ2-1; TRBD2 is a possible D gene (5 bases). Between the trimmed V and J ends, which lost 1 base and 6 bases, there was a span of 13 bases. Germline CDR1 reads LGHNA; CDR2 reads YSLEER. This CDR3 comprises 15 residues. CDR3 nucleotides: TGCGCCAGCAGCCAAGTTTGGCTAGCTTCCAATGAGCAGTTCTTC. Its protein is CASSQVWLASNEQFF.